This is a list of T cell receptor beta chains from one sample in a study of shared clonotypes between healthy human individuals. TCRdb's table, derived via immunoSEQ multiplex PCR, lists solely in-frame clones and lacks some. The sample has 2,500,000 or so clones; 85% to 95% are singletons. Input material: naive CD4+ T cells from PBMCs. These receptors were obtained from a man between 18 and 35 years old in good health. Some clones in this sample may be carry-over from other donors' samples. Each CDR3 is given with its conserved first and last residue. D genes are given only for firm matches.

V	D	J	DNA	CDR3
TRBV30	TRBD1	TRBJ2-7	TGTGCCTGGAGTACCGGGACAGGGGATTACGAGCAGTACTTC	CAWSTGTGDYEQYF
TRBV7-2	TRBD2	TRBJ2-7	TGTGCCAGCAGCCTGCGGGGTAGCGGGAGATACGAGCAGTACTTC	CASSLRGSGRYEQYF
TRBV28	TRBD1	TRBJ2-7	TGTGCCAGCAGTCTCGGCCTTTTGAGGGACAGTTCCTACGAGCAGTACTTC	CASSLGLLRDSSYEQYF
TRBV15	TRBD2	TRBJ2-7	TGTGCCACCAGCGCCCTACTAGCGGGAGGGCCTCTGTTCGGGTACGAGCAGTACTTC	CATSALLAGGPLFGYEQYF
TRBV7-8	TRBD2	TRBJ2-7	TGTGCCAGCAGCCCCACTCCCCGGCCTAGCGGAGCTTACGAGCAGTACTTC	CASSPTPRPSGAYEQYF
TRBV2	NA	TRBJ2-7	TGTGCCAGCAGTGCCCGAGCTCGCTCCTACGAGCAGTACTTC	CASSARARSYEQYF
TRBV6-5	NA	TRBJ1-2	TGTGCCAGCAGTATGGCACGGGTTAACTATGGCTACACCTTC	CASSMARVNYGYTF
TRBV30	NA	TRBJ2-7	TGTGCCTGGAGTGCCGACTACGAGCAGTACTTC	CAWSADYEQYF
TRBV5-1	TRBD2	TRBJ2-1	TGCGCCAGCAGCTTGGCGATAGCGGGAGGGCCTGGGGTCGATGAGCAGTTCTTC	CASSLAIAGGPGVDEQFF
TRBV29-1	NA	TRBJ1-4	TGCAGCGTTGAGAGACAGGAAGCGAATGAAAAACTGTTTTTT	CSVERQEANEKLFF
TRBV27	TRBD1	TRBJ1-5	TGTGCCAGTAAACCCGGACAGGGAAGCAATCAGCCCCAGCATTTT	CASKPGQGSNQPQHF